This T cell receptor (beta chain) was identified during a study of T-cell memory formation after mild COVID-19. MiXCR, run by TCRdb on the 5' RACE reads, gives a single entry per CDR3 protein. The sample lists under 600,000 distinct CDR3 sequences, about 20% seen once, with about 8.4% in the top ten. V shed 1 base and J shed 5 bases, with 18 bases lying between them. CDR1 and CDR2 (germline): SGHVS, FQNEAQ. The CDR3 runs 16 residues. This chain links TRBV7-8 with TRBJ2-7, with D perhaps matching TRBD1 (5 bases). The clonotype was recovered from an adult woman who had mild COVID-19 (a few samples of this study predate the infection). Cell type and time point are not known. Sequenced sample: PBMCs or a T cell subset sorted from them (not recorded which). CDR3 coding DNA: TGTGCCAGCAGCTTAGGAGTCCAGGGCCTCGCCGACGAGCAGTACTTC. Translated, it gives CASSLGVQGLADEQYF.